This entry features one T cell receptor (beta chain) sequence. Some clones are missing from TCRdb's copy, which holds only in-frame ones; the method was immunoSEQ multiplex PCR. The sample records under 65,000 clones, more than 90% being singletons. This sample is drawn from a study of T cell changes during pregnancy in multiple sclerosis. After removal of 2 bases from V and 4 bases from J, the junction contained 7 bases not matched to a gene. Germline values: CDR1 MNHNY, CDR2 SVGAGI (reference sequence). The CDR3 has 15 amino acids. This receptor was identified in a female donor in good health, enrolled as a control in a pregnancy study. The rearrangement joins TRBV6-6 to TRBJ2-7, with 8 bases fitting TRBD1. The sample was peripheral blood, taken in the first trimester of pregnancy. The CDR3 region has the DNA TGTGCCAGCAGTTACGCCGGGACAGGTCTTTACGAGCAGTACTTC. Protein sequence: CASSYAGTGLYEQYF.